Below, one TCR beta chain is given with its context. The data were taken from a study of blood T cell repertoires in COVID-19. Study processing details: The assay estimated nucleated cells by amplifying reference gene primers. Repertoires were generated with immunoSEQ multiplex PCR, while TCRdb's copy carries only in-frame clones and drops some. V and J calls and clone size follow that table, whereas D and trimming were derived from the DNA. The sample yields fewer than 250,000 clones, roughly 85% seen once. Everyone who took part was roughly 18 to 90 years old, and they came from over 20 US areas. Participant-given clinical history determined each cohort assignment. The CDR3 loop spans 17 amino acids. Germline V gene data show CDR1 as LNHDA and CDR2 as SQIVND (reference sequence). V dropped 5 bases and J dropped 15; count of bases not matched to a gene: 23.

This clonotype was obtained from a woman in her 50s with acute COVID-19. The sequenced sample consisted of PBMCs or T cells enriched from blood (not recorded which). V gene TRBV19 combines with J gene TRBJ2-2, with 8 bases lining up with TRBD2. This CDR3 is CASSPRPLAAVEVKVFF. CDR3 in DNA: TGTGCCAGTAGTCCTCGACCACTAGCGGCGGTAGAAGTGAAGGTGTTTTTT.